These T cell receptor beta chains were read from a single sample in a study of T cell responses to AZD1222 COVID-19 vaccine. Libraries were prepared by immunoSEQ multiplex PCR; TCRdb keeps only in-frame clonotypes and omits some of them. This sample yields about 170,000 clones, of which around 85% are seen a single time; 0.85% to 1.1% belongs to the top ten. The sample in question was peripheral blood, obtained 28 days after the second AZD1222 dose. These receptors originate from an adult who received the AZD1222 COVID-19 vaccine. Each CDR3 is given with its conserved first and last residue. D genes are given only for firm matches. The size field is filled for only some rows; it gives once, few, many or a size class.

j_call: TRBJ2-3; clone_size: -; d_call: -; v_call: TRBV20-1; cdr3_aa: CSASPNIGTRVYF; cdr3_nt: TGCAGTGCGAGTCCCAATATCGGGACAAGGGTTTATTTT
j_call: TRBJ1-1; clone_size: once; d_call: -; v_call: TRBV6-5; cdr3_aa: CASSYRRVGTEAFF; cdr3_nt: TGTGCCAGCAGTTATAGGAGGGTCGGCACTGAAGCTTTCTTT
j_call: TRBJ1-5; clone_size: -; d_call: -; v_call: TRBV7-2; cdr3_aa: CASSKRQVTNQPQHF; cdr3_nt: TGTGCCAGCAGCAAAAGACAGGTGACCAATCAGCCCCAGCATTTT
j_call: TRBJ2-4; clone_size: -; d_call: -; v_call: TRBV7-9; cdr3_aa: CASSLFGRVTENIQYF; cdr3_nt: TGTGCCAGCAGCTTATTCGGCAGGGTCACAGAAAACATTCAGTACTTC
j_call: TRBJ1-5; clone_size: -; d_call: -; v_call: TRBV4-3; cdr3_aa: CASSQDNARGNQPQHF; cdr3_nt: TGCGCCAGCAGCCAAGATAACGCACGGGGCAATCAGCCCCAGCATTTT
j_call: TRBJ2-2; clone_size: -; d_call: -; v_call: TRBV27; cdr3_aa: CASVGVGNTGELFF; cdr3_nt: TGTGCCAGCGTGGGGGTGGGGAACACCGGGGAGCTGTTTTTT
j_call: TRBJ2-3; clone_size: -; d_call: TRBD2; v_call: TRBV3-1/TRBV3-2; cdr3_aa: CASSSPLAGATDTQYF; cdr3_nt: TGTGCCAGCAGCTCCCCACTAGCGGGGGCCACAGATACGCAGTATTTT
j_call: TRBJ1-2; clone_size: -; d_call: -; v_call: TRBV5-1; cdr3_aa: CASSFQGNDYGYTF; cdr3_nt: TGCGCCAGCAGCTTCCAGGGAAATGACTATGGCTACACCTTC
j_call: TRBJ2-1; clone_size: -; d_call: -; v_call: TRBV5-1; cdr3_aa: CASSLGLRVSYNEQFF; cdr3_nt: TGCGCCAGCAGCTTGGGGCTTCGCGTTTCCTACAATGAGCAGTTCTTC
j_call: TRBJ2-2; clone_size: -; d_call: -; v_call: TRBV11-3; cdr3_aa: CASSPGGIGELFF; cdr3_nt: TGTGCCAGCAGCCCAGGGGGGATCGGGGAGCTGTTTTTT
j_call: TRBJ2-1; clone_size: -; d_call: -; v_call: TRBV19; cdr3_aa: CASKLAGDEQFF; cdr3_nt: TGTGCCAGTAAACTAGCAGGGGATGAGCAGTTCTTC
j_call: TRBJ2-7; clone_size: once; d_call: TRBD2; v_call: TRBV20-1; cdr3_aa: CSASVGTTRGYEQYF; cdr3_nt: TGCAGTGCTAGTGTTGGGACTACCCGTGGCTACGAGCAGTACTTC
j_call: TRBJ1-1; clone_size: -; d_call: -; v_call: TRBV11-2; cdr3_aa: CASSEEGRLNTEAFF; cdr3_nt: TGTGCCAGCAGCGAAGAGGGCCGGTTGAACACTGAAGCTTTCTTT
j_call: TRBJ1-4; clone_size: -; d_call: TRBD1; v_call: TRBV6-5; cdr3_aa: CASSLAVQGAGKLFF; cdr3_nt: TGTGCCAGCAGTCTGGCGGTACAGGGGGCGGGAAAACTGTTTTTT
j_call: TRBJ2-1; clone_size: -; d_call: -; v_call: TRBV7-6; cdr3_aa: CASSPRGTGGAGYNEQFF; cdr3_nt: TGTGCCAGCAGCCCCAGGGGAACGGGGGGCGCGGGATACAATGAGCAGTTCTTC
j_call: TRBJ1-5; clone_size: -; d_call: -; v_call: TRBV15; cdr3_aa: CATSRDQGWDQPQHF; cdr3_nt: TGTGCCACCAGCAGAGATCAAGGATGGGATCAGCCCCAGCATTTT
j_call: TRBJ1-1; clone_size: -; d_call: -; v_call: TRBV7-9; cdr3_aa: CASSPPWGRVNTEAFF; cdr3_nt: TGTGCCAGCAGCCCGCCGTGGGGGAGGGTGAACACTGAAGCTTTCTTT
j_call: TRBJ2-2; clone_size: -; d_call: -; v_call: TRBV19; cdr3_aa: CASSKQGNTGELFF; cdr3_nt: TGTGCCAGTAGTAAACAGGGAAACACCGGGGAGCTGTTTTTT
j_call: TRBJ1-5; clone_size: -; d_call: -; v_call: TRBV5-1; cdr3_aa: CASSPGAGVQPQHF; cdr3_nt: TGCGCCAGCAGCCCCGGGGCAGGGGTCCAGCCCCAGCATTTT
j_call: TRBJ2-7; clone_size: few; d_call: -; v_call: TRBV2; cdr3_aa: CASSAQSVGREQYF; cdr3_nt: TGTGCCAGCAGTGCCCAGAGCGTCGGAAGAGAGCAGTACTTC
j_call: TRBJ1-6; clone_size: -; d_call: TRBD1; v_call: TRBV6-5; cdr3_aa: CASSAGTGLSPLHF; cdr3_nt: TGTGCCAGCAGCGCCGGGACAGGGTTATCACCCCTCCACTTT
j_call: TRBJ1-1; clone_size: few; d_call: -; v_call: TRBV2; cdr3_aa: CASSRVDLNTEAFF; cdr3_nt: TGTGCCAGCTCCCGCGTAGACCTGAACACTGAAGCTTTCTTT
j_call: TRBJ2-3; clone_size: -; d_call: -; v_call: TRBV6-5; cdr3_aa: CATRGGTWRDTQYF; cdr3_nt: TGTGCCACCAGAGGGGGGACCTGGAGGGATACGCAGTATTTT